There are many counts of the clone carrying this TCR beta chain. Its antigen is currently unknown. With V trimmed by 2 bases and J by 8 bases, 4 bases remained unmatched. Germline V gene sequence: CDR1 SEHNR, CDR2 FQNEAQ (reference sequence). CDR3 length equals 14 residues. TCRdb re-called the reads through MiXCR, storing one row per CDR3 protein. The table records about 89,000 distinct CDR3 sequences, approximately 30% of them present only once. The sample is drawn from a study of T cell repertoires in cytomegalovirus infection. J is TRBJ2-2 and V is TRBV7-9; 8 positions agree with TRBD1. The clonotype was recovered from a human donor in good health (CMV status not recorded). Some clones in this sample may be carry-over from other donors' samples. The material sequenced was CD8+ T cells from cultured PBMCs, taken from culture after CMV antigen stimulation. The CDR3 protein is CASSLWTGLGELFF. DNA of the CDR3: TGTGCCAGCAGCTTATGGACAGGGTTGGGGGAGCTGTTTTTT.